This T cell receptor (beta chain) was identified in a study of blood T cell repertoires in COVID-19. The method was immunoSEQ multiplex PCR; TCRdb's version includes in-frame clones alone and lacks a portion of them. Among about 120,000 clones, 75% to 90% were seen once, and the ten largest hold 25% to 30%. The CDR3 spans 15 residues. The germline V gene has CDR1 SGHRS and CDR2 YFSETQ. Trimming removed 2 bases from V and 2 bases from J; junction bases left unmatched: 4. This chain joins TRBV5-1 and TRBJ1-5; TRBD1 agrees at 7 bases. This TCR was recovered from a man in his 70s with active or convalescent COVID-19. Sequencing was carried out using peripheral blood. In DNA, the CDR3 is TGCGCCAGCAGCTTTGAGGGGGCGGGCAATCAGCCCCAGCATTTT. Its translation is CASSFEGAGNQPQHF.